This T cell receptor (beta chain) was documented in a study of blood T cell repertoires in COVID-19. After removal of 3 bases from V and 7 bases from J, the junction contained 7 bases not matched to a gene. CDR1 and CDR2 (germline): SGHVS, FNYEAQ. This CDR3 is built from 16 residues. TCRdb keeps only in-frame clones here, not all; method: immunoSEQ multiplex PCR. Of tens of thousands of clones listed, less than 95% are singletons. The chain links TRBV7-6 to TRBJ2-7, with 15 bases lining up with TRBD2. This TCR was recovered from a man aged 18 to 35 with COVID-19, enrolled during active disease. Sequencing input: peripheral blood. This chain's CDR3 is CASSFGLAGGSREQYF. The CDR3 coding sequence is TGTGCCAGCAGCTTCGGACTAGCGGGAGGGAGTAGGGAGCAGTACTTC.